These 7 T cell receptor beta chains were all obtained from the same sample, sequenced in a study of vaccination and CD4 T cells after COVID-19. Treatment: approximately 11-day PBMC culture with coronavirus spike peptide pools or control peptides (ViraFEST assay). The Oncomine TCR Beta short-read assay sequenced DNA from cultured CD4+ T cells. A single record per CDR3 protein comes from TCRdb applying MiXCR to the PCR reads. The sample lists some 20,000 distinct CDR3 sequences, about 60% occurring once. No antigens are known for them. Specimen: CD4+ T cells from blood, cultured in vitro. All receptors come from a human donor who had recovered from COVID-19.

The rearrangement links TRBV7-9 to TRBJ2-2, with D possibly called TRBD1 or TRBD2 (5 bases each). Germline CDR1 is SEHNR and CDR2 is FQNEAQ (reference sequence). The CDR3 has 15 amino acids. Trimming left V 7 bases short and J 9 bases short, with 21 bases between. The CDR3 coding sequence is TGTGCCAGCACCTTGGGGGACCCTACCCGAAGGGAGCTGTTTTTT. Residues: CASTLGDPTRRELFF.

DNA for the CDR3: TGTGCCAGCAGCCCACGGTGGGGGTCCTACGAGCAGTACTTC. This codes for CASSPRWGSYEQYF. The chain joins TRBV7-2 to TRBJ2-7, with D possibly called TRBD1 or TRBD2 (5 bases each). The CDR3 loop spans 14 amino acids. The V gene lost 5 bases and the J gene lost 1 base, with 12 bases spanning the gap. CDR1 SGHTA and CDR2 FQGNSA come from the germline V gene.

The chain combines TRBV5-1 with TRBJ1-5, with TRBD1 matching over 10 bases. CDR1 is SGHRS and CDR2 is YFSETQ in the germline V gene. V dropped 1 base and J dropped 4; count of bases not matched to a gene: 2. This CDR3 has 15 amino acids. The CDR3, as DNA: TGCGCCAGCAGCTTGTCGGGACAGGGGAATCAGCCCCAGCATTTT. It specifies CASSLSGQGNQPQHF.

This clonotype showed up just a few times. The rearrangement joins TRBV11-2 to TRBJ2-7; tentative D call: TRBD2 (5 bases). The CDR3 is 16 amino acids. Germline V gene lookup returns CDR1 SGHAT and CDR2 FQNNGV. V shed 5 bases and J shed 0 bases, with 17 bases lying between them. The CDR3 is CASSPRGSGYSYEQYF. Written as DNA, the CDR3 is TGTGCCAGCAGCCCCCGAGGGAGCGGATACTCCTACGAGCAGTACTTC.

The chain has TRBV20-1 and TRBJ2-5, with 10 bases matching TRBD1. The trim removed 8 bases at V and 4 bases at J, leaving 13 bases unmatched. CDR3 length: 15 amino acids. Germline V gene lookup returns CDR1 DFQATT and CDR2 SNEGSKA (reference sequence). The DNA of the CDR3 is TGCAGTCGCCGGGGGACAGGGGCTCGGGGAGAGACCCAGTACTTC. Its translation: CSRRGTGARGETQYF.

The gene calls are TRBV10-3 and TRBJ1-2, with D possibly being TRBD1 (5 bases). The CDR3 has 12 amino acids. Trimming left V 7 bases short and J 3 bases short, with 9 bases between. The V gene's germline CDR1 is ENHRY and CDR2 SYGVKD. CDR3 in DNA: TGTGCCATCACTGGGGGAGACTATGGCTACACCTTC. This gives the protein CAITGGDYGYTF.

In its sample, this clonotype was seen a few times. The chain employs TRBV6-1 and TRBJ2-5; the match to TRBD2 covers 11 bases. The CDR3 is 17 residues long. V shed 6 bases and J 4 bases; nucleotides not matched to a gene: 13. Germline V gene data show CDR1 as MNHNS and CDR2 as SASEGT. The CDR3 DNA reads as TGTGCCAGCAGGGGAAGGTTAGCGGGAGGGCCGGTAGAGACCCAGTACTTC. Amino acid sequence: CASRGRLAGGPVETQYF.